The rows below give T cell receptor beta chains drawn from one sample of a study of T cells after yellow fever vaccination. In TCRdb, the 5' RACE reads were re-called with MiXCR into one record per CDR3 protein. The sample contains fewer than 450,000 distinct CDR3 sequences, approximately 3.9% of which appear only once. This specimen was PBMCs, taken 5 days after the yellow fever booster vaccination. The receptor set was obtained from a man aged 18 to 29 who received the YFV17D yellow fever vaccine. Both conserved end residues are part of each CDR3. Fields, in order: J gene, V gene, clone size, D gene, CDR3 protein, CDR3 DNA. D genes are given only for firm matches. Some rows have no size entry. The others give once, few or many, or a class for an expanded clone.

j_call: TRBJ2-3
v_call: TRBV19
clone_size: many
d_call: .
cdr3_aa: CASSLLRGGTDTQYF
cdr3_nt: TGTGCCAGTAGCCTCCTCAGGGGGGGCACAGATACGCAGTATTTT

j_call: TRBJ2-7
v_call: TRBV28
clone_size: few
d_call: .
cdr3_aa: CASSLKQTYEQYF
cdr3_nt: TGTGCCAGCAGTTTAAAGCAGACCTACGAGCAGTACTTC

j_call: TRBJ1-4
v_call: TRBV27
clone_size: many
d_call: .
cdr3_aa: CASSSRNEKLFF
cdr3_nt: TGTGCCAGCAGTAGCAGGAATGAAAAACTGTTTTTT

j_call: TRBJ1-5
v_call: TRBV19
clone_size: .
d_call: .
cdr3_aa: CASNFGFAGNQPQHF
cdr3_nt: TGTGCCAGTAATTTCGGGTTTGCGGGCAATCAGCCCCAGCATTTT

j_call: TRBJ1-4
v_call: TRBV3-1
clone_size: .
d_call: .
cdr3_aa: CASSPLDRQKLFF
cdr3_nt: TGTGCCAGCAGCCCTCTTGACAGGCAAAAACTGTTTTTT

j_call: TRBJ2-1
v_call: TRBV14
clone_size: few
d_call: .
cdr3_aa: CASSQVEHEQFF
cdr3_nt: TGTGCCAGCAGCCAAGTTGAGCATGAGCAGTTCTTC

j_call: TRBJ1-4
v_call: TRBV6-5
clone_size: few
d_call: .
cdr3_aa: CASSYSTGEKLFF
cdr3_nt: TGTGCCAGCAGTTACTCGACCGGTGAAAAACTGTTTTTT

j_call: TRBJ2-3
v_call: TRBV7-3
clone_size: many
d_call: .
cdr3_aa: CASSLGREDTQYF
cdr3_nt: TGTGCCAGCAGCTTAGGCAGGGAGGATACGCAGTATTTT

j_call: TRBJ2-3
v_call: TRBV11-1
clone_size: many
d_call: .
cdr3_aa: CASSLGGRGHDTQYF
cdr3_nt: TGTGCCAGCAGCTTAGGGGGCAGGGGCCACGATACGCAGTATTTT

j_call: TRBJ1-2
v_call: TRBV5-1
clone_size: few
d_call: TRBD1
cdr3_aa: CASGSGGFDYGYTF
cdr3_nt: TGCGCCAGCGGGTCAGGGGGTTTCGACTATGGCTACACCTTC

j_call: TRBJ2-5
v_call: TRBV18
clone_size: .
d_call: TRBD2
cdr3_aa: CASSPPGLAQETQYF
cdr3_nt: TGTGCCAGCTCACCCCCCGGACTAGCCCAAGAGACCCAGTACTTC

j_call: TRBJ2-7
v_call: TRBV29-1
clone_size: .
d_call: TRBD2
cdr3_aa: CSVDGLAPYEQYF
cdr3_nt: TGCAGCGTTGACGGACTAGCTCCCTACGAGCAGTACTTC

j_call: TRBJ2-2
v_call: TRBV4-1
clone_size: .
d_call: TRBD1
cdr3_aa: CASSSRQGDTGELFF
cdr3_nt: TGCGCCAGCAGCTCCCGACAGGGCGACACCGGGGAGCTGTTTTTT

j_call: TRBJ2-1
v_call: TRBV5-1
clone_size: few
d_call: .
cdr3_aa: CASSFGTFGYNEQFF
cdr3_nt: TGCGCCAGCAGCTTTGGCACATTCGGATACAATGAGCAGTTCTTC

j_call: TRBJ1-1
v_call: TRBV12-3/TRBV12-4
clone_size: few
d_call: TRBD1
cdr3_aa: CASSLQGEVTEAFF
cdr3_nt: TGTGCCAGCAGTTTACAGGGGGAAGTGACTGAAGCTTTCTTT

j_call: TRBJ1-2
v_call: TRBV14
clone_size: .
d_call: .
cdr3_aa: CASSPVGAAYGGYTF
cdr3_nt: TGTGCCAGCAGCCCCGTGGGTGCGGCCTACGGTGGCTACACCTTC

j_call: TRBJ2-7
v_call: TRBV5-6
clone_size: .
d_call: TRBD1
cdr3_aa: CASSKTGGGSYEQYF
cdr3_nt: TGTGCCAGCAGCAAGACAGGGGGAGGCTCCTACGAGCAGTACTTC

j_call: TRBJ2-3
v_call: TRBV4-1
clone_size: many
d_call: .
cdr3_aa: CASSPGTFSLDTQYF
cdr3_nt: TGCGCCAGCAGCCCTGGGACTTTTTCTTTGGATACGCAGTATTTT

j_call: TRBJ2-2
v_call: TRBV30
clone_size: .
d_call: .
cdr3_aa: CAWSGNTGELFF
cdr3_nt: TGTGCCTGGAGCGGGAACACCGGGGAGCTGTTTTTT

j_call: TRBJ1-5
v_call: TRBV20-1
clone_size: few
d_call: .
cdr3_aa: CSATHVGLGQPQHF
cdr3_nt: TGCAGTGCTACGCACGTAGGGCTGGGACAGCCCCAGCATTTT

j_call: TRBJ1-5
v_call: TRBV4-3
clone_size: few
d_call: .
cdr3_aa: CASSSDLLNQPQHF
cdr3_nt: TGCGCCAGCAGTAGCGACCTGCTCAATCAGCCCCAGCATTTT

j_call: TRBJ1-5
v_call: TRBV7-2
clone_size: many
d_call: .
cdr3_aa: CASSLDGYQPQHF
cdr3_nt: TGTGCCAGCAGCTTAGACGGATATCAGCCCCAGCATTTT

j_call: TRBJ2-3
v_call: TRBV3-1
clone_size: .
d_call: .
cdr3_aa: CASSQVAPDTQYF
cdr3_nt: TGTGCCAGCAGCCAAGTCGCCCCAGATACGCAGTATTTT

j_call: TRBJ2-2
v_call: TRBV5-1
clone_size: few
d_call: .
cdr3_aa: CASSPQAAWELFF
cdr3_nt: TGCGCCAGCAGCCCCCAGGCGGCCTGGGAGCTGTTTTTT

j_call: TRBJ1-2
v_call: TRBV14
clone_size: many
d_call: .
cdr3_aa: CASSGGPHGYTF
cdr3_nt: TGTGCCAGCAGTGGTGGGCCCCATGGCTACACCTTC

j_call: TRBJ2-7
v_call: TRBV5-1
clone_size: .
d_call: TRBD1
cdr3_aa: CASSLGQGLNEQYF
cdr3_nt: TGCGCCAGCAGCTTGGGACAGGGGCTTAACGAGCAGTACTTC

j_call: TRBJ1-2
v_call: TRBV7-9
clone_size: many
d_call: TRBD1
cdr3_aa: CASSSDRFSYGYTF
cdr3_nt: TGTGCCAGCAGCTCGGACAGGTTCTCTTATGGCTACACCTTC

j_call: TRBJ2-5
v_call: TRBV9
clone_size: many
d_call: TRBD1
cdr3_aa: CASSGQGRETQYF
cdr3_nt: TGTGCCAGCAGCGGACAGGGAAGAGAGACCCAGTACTTC

j_call: TRBJ1-2
v_call: TRBV7-8
clone_size: .
d_call: TRBD1
cdr3_aa: CASSSLGGSGQNNYGYTF
cdr3_nt: TGTGCCAGCAGCTCCCTTGGAGGTTCGGGACAGAATAACTATGGCTACACCTTC

j_call: TRBJ2-7
v_call: TRBV5-6
clone_size: many
d_call: .
cdr3_aa: CASSLQRGLYEQYF
cdr3_nt: TGTGCCAGCAGCTTACAACGGGGCCTCTACGAGCAGTACTTC

j_call: TRBJ2-1
v_call: TRBV2
clone_size: few
d_call: TRBD2
cdr3_aa: CASSELAGSSGEQFF
cdr3_nt: TGTGCCAGCAGTGAGCTAGCGGGGTCTTCGGGTGAGCAGTTCTTC

j_call: TRBJ1-5
v_call: TRBV4-3
clone_size: few
d_call: .
cdr3_aa: CASSQGFKEGPQHF
cdr3_nt: TGCGCCAGCAGCCAAGGATTCAAGGAAGGGCCCCAGCATTTT

j_call: TRBJ1-5
v_call: TRBV4-3
clone_size: .
d_call: .
cdr3_aa: CASSHGTAHRPQHF
cdr3_nt: TGCGCCAGCAGCCATGGAACAGCTCATCGGCCCCAGCATTTT

j_call: TRBJ1-4
v_call: TRBV5-4
clone_size: few
d_call: TRBD1
cdr3_aa: CASTIEGQGGEKLFF
cdr3_nt: TGTGCCAGCACCATAGAGGGACAGGGGGGTGAAAAACTGTTTTTT

j_call: TRBJ1-6
v_call: TRBV7-2
clone_size: .
d_call: TRBD1
cdr3_aa: CASSLAGRGLNSPLHF
cdr3_nt: TGTGCCAGCAGCTTAGCAGGCAGGGGGTTAAATTCACCCCTCCACTTT

j_call: TRBJ2-5
v_call: TRBV6-1
clone_size: few
d_call: TRBD2
cdr3_aa: CASSGLAGNQETQYF
cdr3_nt: TGTGCCAGCAGCGGACTAGCGGGGAACCAAGAGACCCAGTACTTC

j_call: TRBJ1-1
v_call: TRBV18
clone_size: few
d_call: TRBD1
cdr3_aa: CASSPDREDPAFF
cdr3_nt: TGTGCCAGCTCACCGGACAGGGAGGATCCGGCTTTCTTT

j_call: TRBJ1-1
v_call: TRBV12-3/TRBV12-4
clone_size: few
d_call: TRBD1
cdr3_aa: CASSLGQGWDTEAFF
cdr3_nt: TGTGCCAGCAGTTTGGGACAGGGGTGGGACACTGAAGCTTTCTTT

j_call: TRBJ2-2
v_call: TRBV28
clone_size: .
d_call: .
cdr3_aa: CASILAGGTNGELFF
cdr3_nt: .

j_call: TRBJ2-7
v_call: TRBV7-2
clone_size: .
d_call: TRBD2
cdr3_aa: CASSLVVTSGYEQYF
cdr3_nt: TGTGCCAGCAGCTTAGTGGTGACTAGCGGTTACGAGCAGTACTTC

j_call: TRBJ2-2
v_call: TRBV10-1
clone_size: .
d_call: .
cdr3_aa: CASSDRVAGELFF
cdr3_nt: TGCGCCAGCAGTGACAGGGTAGCCGGGGAGCTGTTTTTT

j_call: TRBJ2-7
v_call: TRBV7-2
clone_size: few
d_call: TRBD2
cdr3_aa: CASTPGLAGYKQYF
cdr3_nt: TGTGCCAGCACCCCCGGACTAGCGGGGTACAAGCAGTACTTC